The T cell receptor beta chain under discussion was sequenced for a study of T cell responses to AZD1222 COVID-19 vaccine. The CDR3 spans 16 residues. Per the germline V gene, CDR1 is SGHNT and CDR2 is YYREEE (reference sequence). V gave up 5 bases and J gave up 3 bases; unmatched junction bases: 10. Data came from immunoSEQ multiplex PCR; TCRdb stores just in-frame clones and leaves some out. The table includes 120,000 to 150,000 clones, 93% detected once. With regard to this clone: No antigen is known for it.

Study findings and constraints: Clonal diversity may have been underestimated in mostly white British donors.

The chain has TRBV5-4 and TRBJ2-7; 11 bases line up with TRBD2. The starting material was peripheral blood, obtained on day 0 of AZD1222 vaccination. The TCR sequence derives from an adult in good health. The DNA of the CDR3 is TGTGCCAGCAGTATTACTAGCGGGGGACCCAACTACGAGCAGTACTTC. As protein: CASSITSGGPNYEQYF.